Described below is a single T cell receptor (beta chain) sequence and its context. Its antigen is not identified. This sample is drawn from a study of T-cell memory formation after mild COVID-19. At the level of the study: TCR clusters mostly belonged to single donors.

Study outcomes and limitations: Balance between CD4 and CD8 was seen in clones contracting day 15 to 85, and a CD4+ lean was seen in later expanders. Some SARS-CoV-2-responding clones were already detected in memory before infection. CD4+ contracting clones were mainly CM and EM; CD8+ ones, EMRA.

TCRdb analysed the 5' RACE reads with MiXCR anew, one entry per CDR3 protein. Among about 170,000 distinct CDR3 sequences listed, 10% to 15% were seen once. V lost 5 bases to trimming and J lost 3 bases, with 19 bases between them. CDR3 length equals 16 residues. From germline, CDR1 is MDHEN and CDR2 SYDVKM. This clonotype originated in a young man who had mild COVID-19 (a few samples of this study predate the infection). Cell type and time point are not known. The rearrangement joins TRBV28 to TRBJ1-2, with D perhaps matching TRBD1 (6 bases). Sequenced material: PBMCs or a T cell subset sorted from them (not recorded which). CDR3 sequence (DNA): TGTGCCAGCAGTAGAGCGGGGGCCCAGGCCTACTATGGCTACACCTTC. Protein sequence: CASSRAGAQAYYGYTF.